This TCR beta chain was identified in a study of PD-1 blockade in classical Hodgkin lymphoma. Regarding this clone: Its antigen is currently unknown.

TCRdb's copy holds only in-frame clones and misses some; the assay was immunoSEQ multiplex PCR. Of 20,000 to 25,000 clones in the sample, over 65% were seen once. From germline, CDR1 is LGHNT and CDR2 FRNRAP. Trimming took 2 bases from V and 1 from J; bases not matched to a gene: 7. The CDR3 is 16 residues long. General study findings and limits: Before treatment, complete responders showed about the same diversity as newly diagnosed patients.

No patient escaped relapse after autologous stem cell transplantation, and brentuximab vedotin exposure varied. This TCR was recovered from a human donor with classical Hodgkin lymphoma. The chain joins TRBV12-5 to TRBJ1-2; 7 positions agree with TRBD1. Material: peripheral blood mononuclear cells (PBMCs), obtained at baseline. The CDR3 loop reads CASGLFQDRFNYGYTF. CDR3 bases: TGTGCTAGTGGTTTGTTCCAGGACAGGTTTAACTATGGCTACACCTTC.